Below, 2 T cell receptor beta chains from the same sample are listed, as sequenced in a study of T cell responses to AZD1222 COVID-19 vaccine. The repertoire was sequenced with immunoSEQ multiplex PCR; TCRdb's copy has only in-frame clones and lacks some. The sample holds 150,000 to 200,000 clones, about nine tenths seen once. Sequenced material: peripheral blood, taken 28 days after the second AZD1222 dose. All receptors come from an adult who received the AZD1222 COVID-19 vaccine.

The gene calls are TRBV7-2 and TRBJ1-6; no clear D. The CDR3 covers 16 residues. Germline assignment: CDR1 SGHTA and CDR2 FQGNSA. Trimming stripped 6 bases from V and 7 bases from J, with 19 bases between. The CDR3: CASRAGRQALNSPLHF. The CDR3 bases are TGTGCCAGCAGAGCCGGCAGGCAGGCCCTGAATTCACCCCTCCACTTT.

Comment on this clone: A clone one base away is much larger, so this may be a read error. This chain links TRBV19 with TRBJ1-1; TRBD1 agrees at 9 bases. V shed 9 bases, J shed 4 bases, and the junction held 6 bases outside the gene matches. Germline V gene data show CDR1 as LNHDA and CDR2 as SQIVND (reference sequence). CDR3 length equals 13 residues. The CDR3 DNA follows: TGTGCCAGCAGGGACAGGGCGAGCACTGAAGCTTTCTTT. This encodes CASRDRASTEAFF.